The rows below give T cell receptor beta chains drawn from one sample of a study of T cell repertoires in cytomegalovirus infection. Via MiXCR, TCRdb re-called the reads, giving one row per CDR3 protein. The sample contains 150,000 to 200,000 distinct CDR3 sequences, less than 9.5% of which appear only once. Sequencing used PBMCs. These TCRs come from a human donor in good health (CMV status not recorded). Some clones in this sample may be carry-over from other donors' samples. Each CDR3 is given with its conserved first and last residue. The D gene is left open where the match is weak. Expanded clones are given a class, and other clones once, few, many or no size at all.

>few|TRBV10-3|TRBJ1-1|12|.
CAISGAALPAFF
TGTGCCATCAGTGGGGCTGCGCTACCAGCTTTCTTT
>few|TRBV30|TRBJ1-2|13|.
CAWSAPGGYGYTF
TGTGCCTGGAGCGCTCCGGGTGGCTATGGCTACACCTTC
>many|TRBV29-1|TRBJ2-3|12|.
CSVTPGQDTQYF
TGCAGCGTTACTCCCGGGCAGGATACGCAGTATTTT
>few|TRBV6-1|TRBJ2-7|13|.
CASSGRVRYEQYF
TGTGCCAGCAGTGGCAGGGTTCGGTACGAGCAGTACTTC
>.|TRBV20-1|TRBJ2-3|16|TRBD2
CSAGRTSGGPLDTQYF
TGCAGTGCTGGGAGGACTAGCGGAGGCCCGCTGGATACGCAGTATTTT
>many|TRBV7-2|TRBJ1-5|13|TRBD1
CASSGQGNQPQHF
TGTGCCAGCAGCGGACAGGGGAATCAGCCCCAGCATTTT
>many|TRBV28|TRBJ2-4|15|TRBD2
CASSSSLAGGGIQYF
TGTGCCAGCAGTTCGAGTCTAGCGGGGGGGGGCATTCAGTACTTC
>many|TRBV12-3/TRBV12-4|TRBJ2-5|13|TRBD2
CASSQTSANAQYF
TGTGCCAGCAGTCAAACTAGCGCAAACGCCCAGTACTTC
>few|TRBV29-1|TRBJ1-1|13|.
CSVFVAEGTEAFF
TGCAGCGTTTTTGTGGCAGAAGGTACTGAAGCTTTCTTT
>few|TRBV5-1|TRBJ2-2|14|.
CASSLGGLSGELFF
TGCGCCAGCAGCCTCGGGGGTCTTTCCGGGGAGCTGTTTTTT
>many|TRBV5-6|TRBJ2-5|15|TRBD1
CASSSRDRGVETQYF
TGTGCCAGCAGCAGCCGGGACAGGGGGGTGGAGACCCAGTACTTC
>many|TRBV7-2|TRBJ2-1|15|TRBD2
CASSLQRGGNYEQFF
TGTGCCAGCAGCCTACAGCGGGGGGGCAATTATGAGCAGTTCTTC
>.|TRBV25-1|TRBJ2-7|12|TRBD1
CASQGDSYEQYF
TGTGCCAGCCAGGGGGACTCCTACGAGCAGTACTTC
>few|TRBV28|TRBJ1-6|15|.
CATEGGSSYNSPLHF
TGTGCCACCGAGGGCGGGAGCTCCTATAATTCACCCCTCCACTTT
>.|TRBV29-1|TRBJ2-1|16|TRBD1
CSAPRALRGQGNEQFF
TGCAGCGCTCCCCGAGCCCTAAGGGGACAGGGGAATGAGCAGTTCTTC
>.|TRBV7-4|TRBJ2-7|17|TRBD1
CASSSPQVDRGRYEQYF
TGTGCCAGCAGCTCCCCCCAAGTGGACAGGGGCAGATACGAGCAGTACTTC
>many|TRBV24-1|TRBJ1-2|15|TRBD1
CATRDSGTEVSGYTF
TGTGCCACTAGGGACTCCGGGACAGAAGTCTCTGGCTACACCTTC
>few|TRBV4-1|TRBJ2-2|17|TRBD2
CASSQGTSGVNTGELFF
TGCGCCAGCAGCCAAGGGACTAGCGGGGTGAACACCGGGGAGCTGTTTTTT
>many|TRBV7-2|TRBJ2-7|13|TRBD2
CASSPGLVFWQYF
TGTGCCAGCAGCCCGGGACTAGTGTTCTGGCAGTACTTC
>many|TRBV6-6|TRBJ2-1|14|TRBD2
CASRGGSTYNEQFF
TGTGCCAGCAGAGGCGGGAGTACCTACAATGAGCAGTTCTTC
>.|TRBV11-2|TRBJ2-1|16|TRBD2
CASSTGLAGGSGEQFF
TGTGCCAGCAGCACGGGACTAGCGGGGGGATCTGGTGAGCAGTTCTTC
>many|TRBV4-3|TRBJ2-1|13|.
CASSQSRVNEQFF
TGCGCCAGCAGCCAGAGCAGGGTCAATGAGCAGTTCTTC
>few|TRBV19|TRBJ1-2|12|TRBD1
CASATGNYGYTF
TGTGCCAGCGCGACAGGGAACTATGGCTACACCTTC
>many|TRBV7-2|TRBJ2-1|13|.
CASSLGRNNEQFF
TGTGCCAGCAGCTTAGGGAGGAACAATGAGCAGTTCTTC
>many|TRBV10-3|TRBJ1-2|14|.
CAISESTENYGYTF
TGTGCCATCAGTGAGTCGACAGAGAACTATGGCTACACCTTC
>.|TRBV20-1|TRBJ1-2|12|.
CSARDNQYGYTF
TGCAGTGCTAGAGATAATCAGTATGGCTACACCTTC
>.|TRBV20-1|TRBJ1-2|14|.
CSASLRRGTYGYTF
TGCAGTGCTAGTTTAAGGAGAGGGACTTATGGCTACACCTTC
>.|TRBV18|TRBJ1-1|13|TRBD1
CASSRDRVDEAFF
TGTGCCAGCTCACGAGACAGGGTCGATGAAGCTTTCTTT
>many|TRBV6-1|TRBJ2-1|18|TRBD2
CASNPPRASGGEVGEQFF
TGTGCCAGCAACCCCCCGCGGGCTAGCGGGGGGGAGGTGGGTGAGCAGTTCTTC
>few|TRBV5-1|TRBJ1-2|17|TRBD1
CASSLVNPRGREAGYTF
TGCGCCAGCAGCTTGGTCAACCCCAGGGGGCGCGAGGCTGGCTACACCTTC
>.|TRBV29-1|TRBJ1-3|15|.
CSGAPNRTHGNTIYF
TGCAGCGGTGCGCCGAATCGGACGCATGGAAACACCATATATTTT
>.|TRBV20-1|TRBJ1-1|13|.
CSAAALLNTEAFF
TGCAGTGCCGCGGCACTACTGAACACTGAAGCTTTCTTT